The clone carrying this TCR beta chain was found a few times. Its antigen is unknown. Germline-derived CDR1 and CDR2 are SGHRS and YFSETQ. CDR3 length: 17 amino acids. V dropped 4 bases and J dropped 2; count of bases not matched to a gene: 7. The entry originates in a study of response to subunit inactivated influenza vaccine. Regarding the study as a whole: New T cells are recruited in small numbers by each seasonal influenza vaccination, according to the authors' suggestion.

MiXCR, applied by TCRdb to the RT-PCR reads, yields one record per CDR3 protein. The profile shows about 620,000 distinct CDR3 sequences, 10% to 15% of them singletons. This clonotype was obtained from a man aged 50-59 years who received an inactivated influenza vaccine. The V call is TRBV5-1, the J call TRBJ2-3, with 13 nucleotides matching TRBD2. Here the sequenced sample was PBMCs from blood, taken on the day of vaccination. The CDR3 loop reads CASSTRLAGGYTDTQYF. The CDR3 coding sequence is TGCGCCAGCAGCACCCGACTAGCGGGAGGCTACACAGATACGCAGTATTTT.